This entry features one T cell receptor beta chain sequence. Germline CDR1 reads MNHNY; CDR2 reads SVGAGI (reference sequence). V dropped 8 bases and J dropped 13 bases, with 12 bases sitting between them. The CDR3 extends over 10 amino acids. These data belong to a study of T-cell memory formation after mild COVID-19. TCRdb called the 5' RACE reads again in MiXCR, with one record for every CDR3 protein. The repertoire holds approximately 170,000 distinct CDR3 sequences, with roughly 13% as singletons. Sequencing input: PBMCs or a T cell subset sorted from them (not recorded which). This receptor was obtained from a man between 18 and 35 years old who had mild COVID-19 (a few samples of this study predate the infection). Cell type and time point are not known. This chain uses TRBV6-6 with TRBJ2-1; a weak D match, TRBD2 (6 bases). The CDR3 DNA follows: TGTGCCAGCGGCGGAGGGGACCAGTTCTTC. It translates to CASGGGDQFF.